This TCR beta chain was sequenced during a study of human T cells and chemical hapten exposure. Across the whole study: Read at 6 days, the patch tests placed 0.01% DPC on the upper back.

In the original workflow: A per-sample median of roughly 96,000 TCRs was observed, with counts ranging from roughly 20,000 to 750,000. MiXCR, run by TCRdb on the RACE reads, gives a single entry per CDR3 protein. What appears here as the V and J calls and clone size reflects TCRdb's work, not the paper's. The sample comprises around 92,000 distinct CDR3 sequences, about 10% of which are singletons, and around 3.1% rests with the top ten. Time point given: pre-sensitization, week 0. Regarding treatment: therapeutic diphenylcyclopropenone sensitization with weekly scalp DPC. Researchers extracted total RNA from unfractionated whole blood. This clonotype was recorded a few times. With 4 bases removed from V and 2 bases from J, the gap between germline ends came to 12 bases. This CDR3 has 15 amino acids. Germline V gene sequence: CDR1 SNHLY, CDR2 FYNNEI.

The specimen comprised whole blood, sampled in connection with sensitization to the hapten diphenylcyclopropenone (DPC). This TCR came from a woman aged 55-70 years with alopecia areata. Some clones in this sample may be carry-over from other donors' samples. The V gene is TRBV2, the J gene TRBJ1-5; D not resolved. Here the CDR3 DNA reads TGTGCCAGCAGTGGTTGGGCCGTGCGCAATCAGCCCCAGCATTTT. Protein: CASSGWAVRNQPQHF.